The 25 T cell receptor beta chains listed next were all sequenced from one sample in a study of CXCR3-negative and CXCR3-positive naive CD8 T cells. The authors prepared UMI-labeled TRB cDNA libraries by 5' RACE. TCRdb reworked the 5' RACE reads into one entry per CDR3 protein, no DNA. The sample data list around 140,000 distinct CDR3 sequences. The sequencing input was naive CXCR3- CD8+ T cells from blood. The subset: CD45RO-CCR7+CD27+CD95- naive CD8+ T cells lacking CXCR3 (TNR3-). Source of these receptors: a human donor in good health. Some clones in this sample may be carry-over from other donors' samples.

The chain couples TRBV9 to TRBJ1-2; the D call from TCRdb, TRBD1, cannot be confirmed without DNA. This CDR3 has 13 residues. Per germline, CDR1 SGDLS and CDR2 YYNGEE. CDR3: CASSGTEHYGYTF.

The chain joins TRBV7-9 to TRBJ2-7; TCRdb lists TRBD1, though no DNA is available to test this call. The germline gives CDR1 SEHNR, CDR2 FQNEAQ (reference sequence). The CDR3 spans 13 residues. Here the CDR3 reads CASSWGQGGEQYF.

The chain has TRBV29-1 and TRBJ2-3; the TRBD2 assignment by TCRdb is unverifiable without DNA. The V gene's germline CDR1 is SQVTM and CDR2 ANQGSEA. The CDR3 has 14 residues. The CDR3 loop reads CSVETPREADTQYF.

V gene TRBV12-3 or TRBV12-4 combines with J gene TRBJ2-7; TCRdb indicates TRBD1, and absent DNA this call remains unverified. This CDR3 region has 16 residues. CDR3 loop: CASSPLKNLPLYEQYF.

The chain combines TRBV7-9 with TRBJ2-1; checking the TCRdb D call of TRBD2 is not possible without DNA. Germline lookup yields CDR1 SEHNR and CDR2 FQNEAQ (reference sequence). The CDR3 runs 19 residues. This CDR3 is CASSFDSTKAAGAYNEQFF.

CDR3 region: CASSLFGGQGGISPLHF. The chain has TRBV28 and TRBJ1-6; absent DNA, TCRdb's TRBD1 call cannot be checked. The CDR3 sequence is 17 residues long. CDR1 and CDR2 from the germline V gene are MDHEN and SYDVKM.

The chain carries TRBV6-5 and TRBJ2-7; checking the TCRdb D call of TRBD1 is not possible without DNA. From germline, CDR1 is MNHEY and CDR2 SVGAGI. The CDR3 is made up of 14 amino acids. The CDR3 protein is CASSQRGTGSEQYF.

The chain carries TRBV20-1 and TRBJ1-1. Looked up from germline, CDR1 is DFQATT and CDR2 is SNEGSKA (reference sequence). This CDR3 region has 13 residues. The CDR3 protein is CSARIMGNTEAFF.

This CDR3 reads CASSVDEGTSYEQYF. V and J are TRBV9 and TRBJ2-7; TCRdb's D gene call, TRBD2, goes unchecked for lack of DNA. Germline V CDR1 and CDR2: SGDLS, YYNGEE. CDR3 length equals 15 residues.

This chain's CDR3 is CASSERRQGPADTQYF. The chain has TRBV2 and TRBJ2-3; lacking DNA, the TRBD1 call made by TCRdb goes unchecked. CDR3 length equals 16 residues. Germline V CDR1 and CDR2: SNHLY, FYNNEI.

The genes are TRBV12-3 or TRBV12-4 and TRBJ2-5; as DNA is missing, the TRBD2 call by TCRdb cannot be tested. The CDR3 runs to 18 residues. Here the CDR3 reads CASRVVELAGGPLETQYF.

The rearrangement joins TRBV12-3 or TRBV12-4 to TRBJ1-2; TCRdb lists TRBD1, though no DNA is available to test this call. The CDR3 runs to 14 residues. CDR3 region: CASSPTGTGGGYTF.

The gene calls are TRBV29-1 and TRBJ2-1; TCRdb's D call of TRBD1 is untestable without DNA. Germline CDR1 reads SQVTM; CDR2 reads ANQGSEA. This CDR3 contains 12 residues. The CDR3 is CSVFPGGSEQFF.

The chain carries TRBV2 and TRBJ1-6; TCRdb's D gene call, TRBD1, goes unchecked for lack of DNA. The germline V gene encodes CDR1 SNHLY and CDR2 FYNNEI. The CDR3 is 16 residues long. CDR3 protein: CASSEGGRTYNSPLHF. Supplemented by reference TRBV2 and TRBJ1-6, the full variable domain reads EPEVTQTPSHQVTQMGQEVILRCVPISNHLYFYWYRQILGQKVEFLVSFYNNEISEKSEIFDDQFSVERPDGSNFTLKIRSTKLEDSAMYFCASSEGGRTYNSPLHFGNGTRLTVT.

The rearrangement joins TRBV27 to TRBJ2-1; the TCRdb call, TRBD1, lacks DNA for checking. Germline CDR1 MNHEY, CDR2 SMNVEV (reference sequence). The CDR3 sequence is 18 residues long. The CDR3 spells CASRNQGTLSSSYNEQFF.

This chain's CDR3 is CSARAGEETQYF. This chain joins TRBV20-1 and TRBJ2-5. The CDR3 consists of 12 residues. Germline V gene lookup returns CDR1 DFQATT and CDR2 SNEGSKA (reference sequence).

The rearrangement links TRBV3-1 to TRBJ1-5; TCRdb outputs TRBD1, but without DNA this stays unchecked. The germline gives CDR1 LGHDT, CDR2 YNNKEL (reference sequence). The CDR3 runs to 14 residues. CDR3 amino acids: CASSQGNDRSPQHF. The whole variable domain, remainder taken from reference TRBV3-1 and TRBJ1-5, is DTAVSQTPKYLVTQMGNDKSIKCEQNLGHDTMYWYKQDSKKFLKIMFSYNNKELIINETVPNRFSPKSPDKAHLNLHINSLELGDSAVYFCASSQGNDRSPQHFGDGTRLSIL.

The chain couples TRBV10-1 to TRBJ1-1; TCRdb's D call, TRBD1, is unchecked because there is no DNA. The CDR3 sequence is 15 residues long. In germline, CDR1 is WNHNN, CDR2 SYGVQD (reference sequence). The CDR3 here is CASSESAGVNTEAFF.

The chain carries TRBV4-1 and TRBJ2-7. CDR3 length equals 14 residues. The V gene's germline CDR1 is MGHRA and CDR2 YSYEKL. CDR3 sequence: CASSQSYASYEQYF.

The V call is TRBV4-2, the J call TRBJ2-5; TCRdb's D call, TRBD1, is unchecked because there is no DNA. Looked up from germline, CDR1 is LGHNA and CDR2 is YNFKEQ. The CDR3 has 16 residues. This chain's CDR3 is CASSQDPGQGQETQYF.

The V call is TRBV29-1, the J call TRBJ2-3; the TCRdb call, TRBD1, lacks DNA for checking. From germline, CDR1 is SQVTM and CDR2 ANQGSEA. The CDR3 runs 15 residues. CDR3 protein: CSATNRGSSTDTQYF.

The genes are TRBV29-1 and TRBJ2-1; with no DNA, the TCRdb D assignment of TRBD1 cannot be verified. The germline gives CDR1 SQVTM, CDR2 ANQGSEA. The CDR3 runs to 16 residues. The CDR3 sequence: CSVESAQESSYNEQFF.

The chain is built from TRBV7-2 and TRBJ2-1; the D gene TCRdb calls, TRBD2, cannot be checked with no DNA. Germline V gene sequence: CDR1 SGHTA, CDR2 FQGNSA. The CDR3 runs 12 residues. The CDR3 here is CASSQGGGEQFF. Based on the CDR3 plus reference TRBV7-2 and TRBJ2-1, the full variable domain is GAGVSQSPSNKVTEKGKDVELRCDPISGHTALYWYRQSLGQGLEFLIYFQGNSAPDKSGLPSDRFSAERTGGSVSTLTIQRTQQEDSAVYLCASSQGGGEQFFGPGTRLTVL.

V gene TRBV11-3 combines with J gene TRBJ2-2; with no DNA, the TCRdb D assignment of TRBD2 cannot be verified. CDR1 SGHNT and CDR2 YENEEA come from the germline V gene. The CDR3 is 16 amino acids. The CDR3 spells CASSLPLAGGTGELFF.

The chain links TRBV4-2 to TRBJ2-3. The CDR3 extends over 14 amino acids. Germline-derived CDR1 and CDR2 are LGHNA and YNFKEQ. Here the CDR3 reads CASSQYSDTDTQYF.